These 31 T cell receptor beta chains were all obtained from the same sample, sequenced in a study. The TRBV12-4/TRBJ1-2 clonotypes were amplified using barcode primers with ligated adaptors. TCRdb re-derived calls from the multiplex PCR reads in MiXCR, one entry per CDR3 protein. The table has approximately 570 distinct CDR3 sequences, roughly 3.9% seen once; the top ten hold roughly 25%. Treg sorting used a CD4+CD25+CD127-/low gate. The source material was Tregs sorted from blood. These receptors all come from a female donor with breast cancer.

By share, this clonotype counts as medium-sized (0.01 to 0.1%). J is TRBJ1-2 and V is TRBV12-3 or TRBV12-4, with TRBD1 matching 8 bases. The junction had 8 bases not matched to a gene; V was cut back by 2 bases and J by 3 bases. The length of the CDR3 is 16 residues. In nucleotides, the CDR3 is TGTGCCAGCAGTTTATGGGACAGGAGTAGCTACTATGGCTACACCTTC. Translation: CASSLWDRSSYYGYTF.

By share, this clonotype ranks as large. V and J are TRBV12-3 or TRBV12-4 and TRBJ1-2; D gene uncertain. The CDR3 covers 13 residues. V shed 3 bases and J shed 7 bases, with 12 bases lying between them. The CDR3 sequence: CASSLPGVSGYTF. The CDR3 DNA reads as TGTGCCAGCAGTTTGCCTGGGGTATCTGGCTACACCTTC.

This clonotype was recorded at least ten times. CDR3 region: CATMEWSGTAYGYTF. CDR3 coding DNA: TGTGCCACCATGGAATGGTCCGGGACAGCCTATGGCTACACCTTC. The chain is built from TRBV12-3 or TRBV12-4 and TRBJ1-2; TRBD1 matches at 7 bases. The J segment lost 4 bases and the V segment lost 10 bases, leaving 15 bases of the junction unmatched. The CDR3 runs 15 residues.

This clonotype is classed as large. The gene calls are TRBV12-3 or TRBV12-4 and TRBJ1-2, with D tentatively TRBD1 (5 bases). The CDR3 is 12 residues long. With 4 bases removed from V and 8 bases from J, the gap between germline ends came to 11 bases. The CDR3 protein is CASSSRVGGYTF. The CDR3 DNA follows: TGTGCCAGCAGTTCCAGGGTGGGAGGCTACACCTTC.

In this sample, this clonotype is large. This chain joins TRBV12-3 or TRBV12-4 and TRBJ1-2; the D is unclear. V gave up 3 bases and J gave up 0 bases, with 14 bases separating them. CDR3 length equals 16 residues. The CDR3 loop is CASSFHLRSSNYGYTF. The CDR3 nucleotides read TGTGCCAGCAGTTTCCATCTTCGGTCTTCTAACTATGGCTACACCTTC.

Sample share makes this clonotype medium-sized (0.01 to 0.1%). The rearrangement uses TRBV12-3 or TRBV12-4 and TRBJ1-2, with D uncertain. Trimming pared 4 bases from V and 3 bases from J, leaving 9 bases between. This CDR3 contains 13 residues. The CDR3 region is CASSSADDYGYTF. The CDR3 DNA follows: TGTGCCAGCAGTTCCGCAGATGACTATGGCTACACCTTC.

This clonotype is large by share. A read error may produce the germline difference seen at one junction end. The chain couples TRBV12-3 or TRBV12-4 to TRBJ1-2; D ambiguous. This CDR3 has 11 residues. The chain's CDR3 is CASSSTTPGHF. CDR3 nucleotide sequence: TGTGCCAGCAGTTCTACTACCCCGGGCCACTTC.

By sample share, this clonotype is medium-sized. This rearrangement joins TRBV12-3 or TRBV12-4 to TRBJ1-2, with D tentatively TRBD1 (6 bases). The CDR3 covers 13 residues. The V end was cut by 5 bases, the J end by 4 bases, with 11 bases between. The CDR3 DNA sequence: TGTGCCAGCAGTCCGGACAGATCCTATGGCTACACCTTC. It encodes CASSPDRSYGYTF.

This clonotype is labeled as medium-sized (0.01 to 0.1%). This rearrangement joins TRBV12-3 or TRBV12-4 to TRBJ1-2; 8 bases align to TRBD1. The trim removed 5 bases at V and 2 bases at J, leaving 7 bases unmatched. This CDR3 is built from 15 residues. The CDR3 sequence is CASSPSGQANYGYTF. The DNA of the CDR3 is TGTGCCAGCAGTCCCTCGGGACAGGCCAACTATGGCTACACCTTC.

This clonotype ranks as medium-sized (0.01 to 0.1%). The V gene is TRBV12-3 or TRBV12-4, the J gene TRBJ1-2; no clear D gene. V lost 1 base to trimming and J lost 2 bases, with 8 bases between them. This CDR3 is 14 amino acids long. CDR3: CASSLGQFNYGYTF. The CDR3 nucleotides are TGTGCCAGCAGTTTAGGCCAGTTCAACTATGGCTACACCTTC.

By proportion, this clonotype is medium-sized. The chain recombines TRBV12-3 or TRBV12-4 with TRBJ1-2; unclear D gene. There are 14 residues in the CDR3. Trimming removed 5 bases at V and 8 bases at J, with 18 bases between. The CDR3 loop reads CASSPLDGYPGYTF. The CDR3 DNA reads TGTGCCAGCAGTCCTTTAGACGGCTATCCGGGCTACACCTTC.

This clonotype came up a few times. The rearrangement uses TRBV12-3 or TRBV12-4 and TRBJ1-2; the match to TRBD1 covers 7 bases. The V gene end was trimmed by 5 bases and the J gene end by 8 bases; junction bases not matched to a gene: 8. There are 13 residues in the CDR3. The CDR3 loop reads CASSNTGQRGYTF. Here the CDR3 DNA reads TGTGCCAGCAGTAACACGGGACAGCGGGGCTACACCTTC.

This clonotype was detected many times. The chain recombines TRBV12-3 or TRBV12-4 with TRBJ1-2; 10 bases align to TRBD1. Trimming removed 6 bases from V and 8 bases from J; junction bases left unmatched: 9. The CDR3 totals 14 residues. The CDR3 spells CASSPGTGVVGYTF. The CDR3 DNA reads as TGTGCCAGCAGCCCCGGGACAGGGGTCGTCGGCTACACCTTC.

Relative to its sample, this clonotype is medium-sized. V usage is TRBV12-3 or TRBV12-4 and J usage is TRBJ1-2; D is uncertain. Between the trimmed V and J ends, which lost 3 bases and 7 bases, there was a span of 9 bases. The CDR3 totals 12 residues. The CDR3 protein is CASSLRVGGYTF. The CDR3, as DNA: TGTGCCAGCAGTTTGAGGGTTGGTGGCTACACCTTC.

By sample share, this clonotype is large (0.1 to 1%). The rearrangement joins TRBV12-3 or TRBV12-4 to TRBJ1-2; D is possibly TRBD1 (6 bases). Trimming removed 6 bases from V and 5 bases from J, with 13 bases in between. CDR3 size: 13 residues. The CDR3 reads CASSMDSEYGYTF. CDR3 bases: TGTGCCAGCAGCATGGACAGCGAATATGGCTACACCTTC.

Relative to its sample, this clonotype is medium-sized. The rearrangement uses TRBV12-3 or TRBV12-4 and TRBJ1-2, with TRBD1 matching over 7 bases. The V gene end was trimmed by 5 bases and the J gene end by 3 bases; junction bases not matched to a gene: 6. The CDR3 is made up of 14 amino acids. This CDR3 reads CASSRGQSYYGYTF. The CDR3 DNA is TGTGCCAGCAGTAGGGGACAGAGCTACTATGGCTACACCTTC.

The table lists this clonotype with many counts. The chain uses TRBV12-3 or TRBV12-4 and TRBJ1-2; 7 nucleotides match TRBD1. V lost 3 bases and J lost 7; bases outside the gene matches: 8. CDR3 size: 14 residues. The CDR3 loop reads CASSLSDRAAGYTF. The CDR3 nucleotides read TGTGCCAGCAGTTTGTCCGACAGGGCGGCTGGCTACACCTTC.

This clonotype appeared many times. V gene TRBV12-3 or TRBV12-4 combines with J gene TRBJ1-2; D not certain. CDR3 size: 16 residues. Trimming took off 6 bases at V and 9 bases at J, with 26 bases between the two ends. The CDR3, as DNA: TGTGCCAGCAGCCCTACGGACCTAGGATTTCCGAGACGCTACACCTTC. Residues: CASSPTDLGFPRRYTF.

This clonotype rates as medium-sized. The chain recombines TRBV12-3 or TRBV12-4 with TRBJ1-2; unclear D gene. This CDR3 is 12 amino acids long. V shed 3 bases and J shed 8 bases, with 10 bases lying between them. The CDR3 DNA is TGTGCCAGCAGTTTTGGAGGCGCAGGCTACACCTTC. Its protein is CASSFGGAGYTF.

This clonotype rates as large (0.1 to 1%). The chain uses TRBV12-3 or TRBV12-4 and TRBJ1-2; D unresolved. The CDR3 extends over 11 amino acids. The V gene lost 6 bases and the J gene lost 1 base, with 3 bases spanning the gap. The DNA for the CDR3 is TGTGCCAGCAGCCATAACTATGGCTACACCTTC. Translated: CASSHNYGYTF.

This clonotype counts as large. V usage is TRBV12-3 or TRBV12-4 and J usage is TRBJ1-2; a possible D gene is TRBD1 (5 bases). With 3 bases removed from V and 7 bases from J, the gap between germline ends came to 9 bases. The CDR3 covers 12 residues. CDR3 sequence (DNA): TGTGCCAGCAGTTTGTTTCAGGGTGGCTACACCTTC. Amino acid sequence: CASSLFQGGYTF.

At least ten counts were recorded for this clonotype. The J gene is TRBJ1-2, the V gene TRBV12-3 or TRBV12-4; D perhaps matches TRBD1 (6 bases). V lost 3 bases and J 4 bases, leaving 9 bases between the germline ends. The CDR3 is 13 residues long. CDR3 residues: CASSFDRFYGYTF. The CDR3 bases are TGTGCCAGCAGTTTCGACAGGTTCTATGGCTACACCTTC.

This clonotype was seen ten or more times. The chain couples TRBV12-3 or TRBV12-4 to TRBJ1-2, with D unclear. Trimming shortened V by 1 base and J by 2 bases, and 14 bases separated the two germline ends. The CDR3 is 16 residues long. The CDR3 DNA is TGTGCCAGCAGTTTAGATAGTCACCAAACAAACTATGGCTACACCTTC. Translating gives CASSLDSHQTNYGYTF.

The chain is built from TRBV12-3 or TRBV12-4 and TRBJ1-2; unclear D gene. There are 11 residues in the CDR3. The V end lost 2 bases, the J end lost 13 bases, and 11 bases lay between the germline ends. DNA of the CDR3: TGTGCCAGCAGTTTAACGTTAGCGGGCACCTTC. It codes for CASSLTLAGTF.

This clonotype qualifies as large. The chain is built from TRBV12-3 or TRBV12-4 and TRBJ1-2; no clear D gene. V lost 3 bases, J lost 2 bases, and 7 bases lay in between. The CDR3 extends over 13 amino acids. The CDR3 nucleotides read TGTGCCAGCAGTTTTGGACGGAACTATGGCTACACCTTC. Its protein product is CASSFGRNYGYTF.

Sample share makes this clonotype large. Written as DNA, the CDR3 is TGTGCCAGCACCCCTCAGGGGATGGGCTATGGCTACACCTTC. Its protein is CASTPQGMGYGYTF. The chain couples TRBV12-3 or TRBV12-4 to TRBJ1-2; TRBD1 is a possible D gene (6 bases). This CDR3 is 14 amino acids long. Between the trimmed V and J ends, which lost 7 bases and 4 bases, there was a span of 16 bases.

By share of the sample, this clonotype is medium-sized. J is TRBJ1-2 and V is TRBV12-3 or TRBV12-4; D is uncertain. CDR3 length: 14 amino acids. V was cut by 8 bases and J by 3 bases, with 16 bases left in between. The CDR3, as DNA: TGTGCCAGCGGGTGGCCAGGCCGGCACTATGGCTACACCTTC. It specifies CASGWPGRHYGYTF.

By share, this clonotype counts as medium-sized. The gene calls are TRBV12-3 or TRBV12-4 and TRBJ1-2; 7 bases match TRBD1. With V trimmed by 4 bases and J by 6 bases, 2 bases remained unmatched. The CDR3 consists of 12 residues. For the CDR3, the DNA is TGTGCCAGCAGTTCGACAGGGAATGGCTACACCTTC. The encoded protein is CASSSTGNGYTF.

By share, this clonotype ranks as large. This chain connects TRBV12-3 or TRBV12-4 to TRBJ1-2; no clear D gene. Trimming removed 3 bases at V and 2 bases at J, with 10 bases between. This CDR3 comprises 14 residues. The CDR3 coding sequence is TGTGCCAGCAGTTTTGGGAACAGAAACTATGGCTACACCTTC. The encoded protein is CASSFGNRNYGYTF.

This clonotype is large. The gene calls are TRBV12-3 or TRBV12-4 and TRBJ1-2; no definite D call. Trimming left V 0 bases short and J 4 bases short, with 6 bases between. This CDR3 has 13 residues. The CDR3 sequence: CASSLAGFYGYTF. CDR3 DNA sequence: TGTGCCAGCAGTTTAGCGGGTTTCTATGGCTACACCTTC.

This clonotype is classed as medium-sized. The rearrangement joins TRBV12-3 or TRBV12-4 to TRBJ1-2; perhaps TRBD1 as D (5 bases). V gave up 6 bases and J gave up 4 bases, with 18 bases separating them. The CDR3 is made up of 15 amino acids. The CDR3 nucleotides are TGTGCCAGCAGCCCCGGAGGGACTCTTTCCTATGGCTACACCTTC. It specifies CASSPGGTLSYGYTF.